The 9 T cell receptor beta chains below all came from one sample that was sequenced in a study of T cells after yellow fever vaccination. TCRdb re-derived calls from the 5' RACE reads in MiXCR, one entry per CDR3 protein. In the table there are about 310,000 distinct CDR3 sequences, more than 3% of which are singletons. Specimen: PBMCs, collected on the day of the yellow fever booster vaccination. The receptors were gathered from a man aged 18 to 30 who received the YFV17D yellow fever vaccine.

The V and J genes are TRBV4-3 and TRBJ1-6; D perhaps matches TRBD1 (5 bases). Trimming took 0 bases from V and 7 from J, leaving 13 bases between them. Germline V gene lookup returns CDR1 LGHNA and CDR2 YSLEER. The CDR3 extends over 16 amino acids. CDR3 sequence reads: CASSQEPGLGNSPLHF. CDR3 bases: TGCGCCAGCAGCCAAGAGCCAGGGCTTGGAAATTCACCCCTCCACTTT.

This clonotype showed up many times. The chain combines TRBV27 with TRBJ2-5, with 7 bases identical to TRBD1. V shed 6 bases, J shed 4 bases, and the junction held 8 bases outside the gene matches. Germline V gene data show CDR1 as MNHEY and CDR2 as SMNVEV (reference sequence). This CDR3 contains 14 residues. Here the CDR3 DNA reads TGTGCCAGCAGCCCGACAGGGTTCGGAGAGACCCAGTACTTC. Translation: CASSPTGFGETQYF.

This clonotype has a handful of counts. The rearrangement links TRBV12-3 or TRBV12-4 to TRBJ1-6; D not resolved. V lost 5 bases, J lost 7 bases, and 9 bases lay in between. The CDR3 sequence is 13 residues long. In nucleotides, the CDR3 is TGTGCCAGCAGTGCCTTTTCGAATTCACCCCTCCACTTT. Protein product: CASSAFSNSPLHF.

There are many counts of this clonotype. The chain links TRBV7-7 to TRBJ2-1, with TRBD2 matching over 11 bases. With V trimmed by 1 base and J by 7 bases, 3 bases remained unmatched. This CDR3 is built from 15 residues. CDR1 is SSHAT and CDR2 is FNYEAQ in the germline V gene (reference sequence). The CDR3 DNA reads as TGTGCCAGCAGCTTAGGTAGCGGGGGGGTGAATGAGCAGTTCTTC. Translating gives CASSLGSGGVNEQFF.

This clonotype was seen at least ten times. The CDR3 reads CASSFGGSLNTEAFF. The CDR3 region has the DNA TGCGCCAGCAGCTTTGGGGGCAGCTTGAACACTGAAGCTTTCTTT. The J gene is TRBJ1-1, the V gene TRBV5-1; D possibly corresponds to TRBD1 (6 bases). The CDR3 is made up of 15 amino acids. Germline loops: CDR1 SGHRS, CDR2 YFSETQ. Trimming took off 2 bases at V and 0 bases at J, with 11 bases between the two ends.

This clonotype was recorded many times. The chain links TRBV12-3 or TRBV12-4 to TRBJ2-5; 7 nucleotides match TRBD2. The CDR3 totals 12 residues. With 10 bases clipped from V and 3 bases from J, the junction kept 5 bases outside the gene matches. The CDR3 nucleotides read TGTGCCACCCGGGGGGACGAAGAGACCCAGTACTTC. Its translation is CATRGDEETQYF.

CDR3: CASSQDPGRGGGNEQFF. The CDR3 region has the DNA TGCGCCAGCAGCCAAGACCCGGGGCGGGGGGGCGGCAATGAGCAGTTCTTC. The chain uses TRBV4-3 and TRBJ2-1; 9 nucleotides align to TRBD2. The germline V gene has CDR1 LGHNA and CDR2 YSLEER. V shed 0 bases, J shed 6 bases, and the junction held 9 bases outside the gene matches. The CDR3 covers 17 residues.

This clonotype was observed a handful of times. The rearrangement links TRBV6-5 to TRBJ1-1, with D maybe TRBD1 (6 bases). Germline CDR1 MNHEY, CDR2 SVGAGI. CDR3 length: 15 amino acids. Trimming pared 5 bases from V and 8 bases from J, leaving 21 bases between. The CDR3 loop is CASSPSNRVMAEAFF. In DNA, the CDR3 is TGTGCCAGCAGTCCTAGCAACAGGGTGATGGCAGAAGCTTTCTTT.

This clonotype was observed a handful of times. The gene calls are TRBV6-5 and TRBJ1-1, with 8 bases that match TRBD1. J gave up 0 bases and V 1 base, and 7 bases lay outside the gene matches. The germline V gene has CDR1 MNHEY and CDR2 SVGAGI. The CDR3 length is 17 residues. The CDR3 is CASSYWTHRGMNTEAFF. In DNA form, the CDR3 reads TGTGCCAGCAGTTACTGGACCCACAGGGGGATGAACACTGAAGCTTTCTTT.